A selection of T cell receptor beta chains follows, all from one sample in a study of shared clonotypes between healthy human individuals. TCRdb's copy holds only in-frame clones and misses some; the assay was immunoSEQ multiplex PCR. The sample holds roughly 1 million clones; about 75% are singletons and the top ten take 1.4%. Material for sequencing was memory CD4+ T cells sorted from blood. Receptors originate from a man younger than 35 in good health. Both conserved end residues are part of each CDR3. Clone sizes are given selectively: once, few, many, or a class where the clone is expanded.

CASSQNRGRWETQYF	15	-	TRBV4-3	TRBJ2-5
CASSSDRGYEAFF	13	-	TRBV7-2	TRBJ1-1
CSVSTSGYYEQYF	13	-	TRBV29-1	TRBJ2-7
CASSSRGQGNTGELFF	16	-	TRBV5-1	TRBJ2-2
CASSLQGLAKNIQYF	15	few	TRBV5-1	TRBJ2-4
CASRPATLHF	10	-	TRBV27	TRBJ1-6
CASSQSGGSNGHSPLHF	17	-	TRBV14	TRBJ1-6
CASSRYPGQGAVNEKLFF	18	-	TRBV28	TRBJ1-4
CSVERAVNRGTDTQYF	16	-	TRBV29-1	TRBJ2-3
CASSRGQDKGHNEQFF	16	-	TRBV5-1	TRBJ2-1
CASSYPGTAEQFF	13	-	TRBV6-5	TRBJ2-1
CASSLDLAGAFF	12	-	TRBV7-2	TRBJ2-1
CASRWGAFGYNSPLHF	16	-	TRBV19	TRBJ1-6
CSVDSGTGGYTF	12	-	TRBV29-1	TRBJ1-2
CASSPSLAGGPYEQYF	16	-	TRBV18	TRBJ2-7
CATAMNTEAFF	11	-	TRBV19	TRBJ1-1
CASSSKASNQPQHF	14	-	TRBV7-2	TRBJ1-5
CASSDSGGPPYGYTF	15	-	TRBV6-4	TRBJ1-2
CASSESGGLGETQYF	15	-	TRBV10-1	TRBJ2-5
CASSPPRVSLPEQYF	15	-	TRBV11-2	TRBJ2-7
CASSSSGMRADTQYF	15	-	TRBV5-1	TRBJ2-3
CASSLEGAPYHEQYF	15	-	TRBV5-1	TRBJ2-7
CASSLDRQGYTF	12	-	TRBV7-2	TRBJ1-2
CASSVRSTGELFF	13	-	TRBV9	TRBJ2-2
CASSQGQGGTEAFF	14	-	TRBV5-1	TRBJ1-1
CASSFRQGDNSPLHF	15	-	TRBV10-2	TRBJ1-6
CASSGRDRLNTEAFF	15	-	TRBV28	TRBJ1-1
CASSHLNPGDRGNQPQHF	18	-	TRBV23-1	TRBJ1-5
CASSLGQGVLPGYTF	15	-	TRBV5-4	TRBJ1-2
CASRDRENEKLFF	13	once	TRBV7-9	TRBJ1-4
CASSISTGQETQYF	14	few	TRBV7-2	TRBJ2-5
CASSPSDSISTDTQYF	16	few	TRBV18	TRBJ2-3
CASSYTRDRAYEQYF	15	once	TRBV5-1	TRBJ2-7
CASSLEGAPIEKLFF	15	-	TRBV5-1	TRBJ1-4
CASSGQEGDGTEAFF	15	-	TRBV5-4	TRBJ1-1
CASSERGRYGYTF	13	-	TRBV6-1	TRBJ1-2
CASSSERLAGGSSYNEQFF	19	-	TRBV11-2	TRBJ2-1
CSVEDLRGGDTEAFF	15	-	TRBV29-1	TRBJ1-1
CASSPAGTGAYEQYF	15	-	TRBV4-1	TRBJ2-7
CSVEDRGMNTEAFF	14	-	TRBV29-1	TRBJ1-1
CASSPWPRGTEAFF	14	once	TRBV6-5	TRBJ1-1
CASSQDKGNQPQHF	14	-	TRBV19	TRBJ1-5
CASSIDRVGEKLFF	14	-	TRBV7-2	TRBJ1-4
CASSAQGSGANVLTF	15	-	TRBV5-1	TRBJ2-6
CASSPPFWGTEAFF	14	few	TRBV19	TRBJ1-1
CASSEATAGSYGYTF	15	-	TRBV6-1	TRBJ1-2
CASSLGRGNNEQFF	14	-	TRBV11-3	TRBJ2-1
CASSPPVGDGYTF	13	few	TRBV18	TRBJ1-2
CASSSKQGTDTQYF	14	once	TRBV5-4	TRBJ2-3